These 31 T cell receptor beta chains share one sample of origin, sequenced in a study. Via MiXCR, TCRdb re-called the RT-PCR reads, giving one row per CDR3 protein. The sample has 650,000 to 800,000 distinct CDR3 sequences, approximately 14% seen once. The sequenced sample consisted of memory CD4+ T cells from blood. These receptor sequences come from a female donor in good health, serving as a healthy control.

V and J are TRBV10-3 and TRBJ2-7; D not resolved. This CDR3 spans 13 amino acids. The germline V gene has CDR1 ENHRY and CDR2 SYGVKD. V lost 8 bases, J lost 1 base, and 12 bases lay in between. This chain's CDR3 is CAISSAGSYEQYF. The DNA of the CDR3 is TGTGCCATCTCCTCAGCCGGGTCCTACGAGCAGTACTTC.

The chain is built from TRBV28 and TRBJ1-1; 12 nucleotides match TRBD1. The germline CDR1 and CDR2 sequences are MDHEN and SYDVKM. J gave up 0 bases and V 7 bases, and 3 bases lay outside the gene matches. CDR3 length: 15 residues. CDR3 sequence reads: CASKGTGGVNTEAFF. The CDR3 region has the DNA TGTGCCAGCAAGGGGACAGGGGGCGTGAACACTGAAGCTTTCTTT.

This clonotype has at least ten counts. V gene TRBV20-1 combines with J gene TRBJ1-6; the D gene is possibly TRBD1 (5 bases). V shed 3 bases and J shed 5 bases, with 5 bases lying between them. The germline V gene encodes CDR1 DFQATT and CDR2 SNEGSKA (reference sequence). CDR3 length: 12 amino acids. CDR3 bases: TGCAGTGCTAGGGGGCATAATTCACCCCTCCACTTT. It codes for CSARGHNSPLHF.

This clonotype was picked up many times. The chain employs TRBV29-1 and TRBJ2-5; 10 bases align to TRBD2. In germline, CDR1 is SQVTM, CDR2 ANQGSEA. J lost 4 bases, V lost 7 bases, and 9 bases had no gene match. CDR3 length: 14 amino acids. In DNA form, the CDR3 reads TGCAGCGGGGGGGCTAGCGGGAGTTCAGAGACCCAGTACTTC. Protein: CSGGASGSSETQYF.

To note about this clonotype: Because it lacks the conserved phenylalanine or tryptophan at the end, this CDR3 is likely a read error. The V call is TRBV5-1, the J call TRBJ2-2; weak D call: TRBD2 (5 bases). The CDR3 contains 15 residues. Trimming stripped 0 bases from V and 7 bases from J, with 13 bases between. Germline CDR1 is SGHRS and CDR2 is YFSETQ. The CDR3 loop reads CASSLVSGRDGELFY. Here the CDR3 DNA reads TGCGCCAGCAGCTTGGTCAGCGGCCGCGACGGGGAGCTGTTTTAT.

The sample holds many counts of this clonotype. CDR3 nucleotides: TGTGCCAGCACCAGAGGACAGAACAATGAGCAGTTCTTC. Encoded protein: CASTRGQNNEQFF. The chain is built from TRBV6-6 and TRBJ2-1, with a possible D match to TRBD1 (6 bases). The CDR3 has 13 amino acids. Germline assignment: CDR1 MNHNY and CDR2 SVGAGI (reference sequence). V was pared by 7 bases and J by 5 bases, with 12 bases between.

This clonotype has a handful of counts. The chain uses TRBV5-6 and TRBJ1-6; D possibly corresponds to TRBD1 (5 bases). Trimming removed 2 bases from V and 5 bases from J, with 17 bases in between. From germline, CDR1 is SGHDT and CDR2 YYEEEE. This CDR3 has 17 amino acids. This CDR3 reads CASSFGTPLEDNSPLHF. The CDR3 DNA reads as TGTGCCAGCAGCTTCGGGACCCCTCTTGAGGATAATTCACCCCTCCACTTT.

V gene TRBV18 combines with J gene TRBJ1-3; D is unclear. CDR1 and CDR2 (germline): KGHSH, LQKENI. Trimming took 2 bases from V and 1 from J, leaving 9 bases between them. The CDR3 is made up of 15 amino acids. CDR3 residues: CASSPTAGSGNTIYF. Written as DNA, the CDR3 is TGTGCCAGCTCACCAACGGCAGGTTCTGGAAACACCATATATTTT.

V usage is TRBV21-1 and J usage is TRBJ2-7; TRBD1, the D gene given by the table, was not confirmed from the DNA. TRBV21-1 is a pseudogene. The CDR3 extends over 18 amino acids. CDR3 amino acids: CASSKVRPDRASSYEQYF. The CDR3 coding sequence is TGTGCCAGCAGCAAAGTCAGACCGGACAGGGCGAGCTCCTACGAGCAGTACTTC.

This clonotype was picked up many times. The CDR3 DNA reads TGCAGCGCCTGGGGGACAGCGGGAGCCCCGGCCGGGGAGCTGTTTTTT. Translating gives CSAWGTAGAPAGELFF. The rearrangement uses TRBV29-1 and TRBJ2-2; the D gene is possibly TRBD2 (8 bases). The CDR3 consists of 16 residues. V lost 7 bases and J lost 6, with 24 bases in between. The germline V gene encodes CDR1 SQVTM and CDR2 ANQGSEA.

This clonotype was counted many times. This chain joins TRBV7-2 and TRBJ1-1; D perhaps matches TRBD1 (6 bases). The CDR3 has 14 amino acids. In germline, CDR1 is SGHTA, CDR2 FQGNSA. V lost 5 bases and J lost 1, with 11 bases in between. This CDR3 reads CASSLQTGNTEAFF. DNA of the CDR3: TGTGCCAGCAGCCTGCAGACAGGGAACACTGAAGCTTTCTTT.

The gene calls are TRBV2 and TRBJ1-5; D is ambiguous. CDR3 length equals 12 residues. Trimming left V 6 bases short and J 9 bases short, with 12 bases between. Germline V gives CDR1 SNHLY, CDR2 FYNNEI. The CDR3 loop is CASRPPGGPQHF. CDR3 DNA sequence: TGTGCCAGCAGGCCCCCGGGAGGGCCCCAGCATTTT.

This clonotype has a handful of counts. The rearrangement links TRBV20-1 to TRBJ2-1; weak D call: TRBD2 (5 bases). The CDR3 consists of 15 residues. Germline CDR1 and CDR2: DFQATT and SNEGSKA (reference sequence). The V and J ends lost 3 bases and 0 bases respectively, with 12 bases between them. In nucleotides, the CDR3 is TGCAGTGCTAGGATACAAGGACTCTCCTACAATGAGCAGTTCTTC. It encodes CSARIQGLSYNEQFF.

This clonotype was counted between two and nine times. V is TRBV12-3 or TRBV12-4 and J is TRBJ1-3; D gene ambiguous. Trimming removed 6 bases at V and 0 bases at J, with 12 bases between. CDR3 length: 15 residues. The CDR3 region has the DNA TGTGCCAGCAGCGCCCACGGCAACTCTGGAAACACCATATATTTT. This translates into CASSAHGNSGNTIYF.

This clonotype was counted only a few times. The chain links TRBV28 to TRBJ2-1, with 7 bases fitting TRBD2. The CDR3 consists of 17 residues. Germline CDR1 is MDHEN and CDR2 is SYDVKM. V was pared by 6 bases and J by 3 bases, with 14 bases of the junction left unmatched. CDR3: CASSPPWREYFYNEQFF. The CDR3, as DNA: TGTGCCAGCAGCCCCCCGTGGCGGGAGTACTTCTACAATGAGCAGTTCTTC.

This clonotype was seen ten or more times. The V call is TRBV29-1, the J call TRBJ2-7; 12 bases are a match to TRBD2. This CDR3 is built from 12 residues. Germline CDR1 SQVTM, CDR2 ANQGSEA. V lost 4 bases to trimming and J lost 13 bases; unmatched junction nucleotides: 8. CDR3 in amino acids: CSVVLAGGSSYF. The CDR3 bases are TGCAGCGTTGTTCTAGCGGGAGGGTCCTCATACTTC.

The chain joins TRBV27 to TRBJ2-7, with D perhaps matching TRBD1 (6 bases). Trimming removed 5 bases from V and 0 bases from J, with 14 bases in between. The CDR3 extends over 15 amino acids. The germline gives CDR1 MNHEY, CDR2 SMNVEV (reference sequence). CDR3 residues: CASSKTGTYSYEQYF. The CDR3 bases are TGTGCCAGCAGTAAGACCGGGACATACTCCTACGAGCAGTACTTC.

This chain links TRBV6-1 with TRBJ2-6; D is ambiguous. V was pared by 4 bases and J by 0 bases, with 4 bases between. Germline V gene lookup returns CDR1 MNHNS and CDR2 SASEGT. The CDR3 is made up of 14 amino acids. Written as DNA, the CDR3 is TGTGCCAGCAGTGGGTTCTCTGGGGCCAACGTCCTGACTTTC. This sequence encodes CASSGFSGANVLTF.

The chain links TRBV11-1 to TRBJ2-1; 8 bases fit TRBD2. V was pared by 6 bases and J by 5 bases, with 9 bases of the junction left unmatched. The CDR3 runs to 15 residues. Germline V CDR1 and CDR2: SGHAT, FQDESV (reference sequence). The CDR3 nucleotides are TGTGCCAGCAGGGACCCGGGAGGGCCAAACAATGAGCAGTTCTTC. As protein: CASRDPGGPNNEQFF.

The chain links TRBV28 to TRBJ2-3, with D unresolved. The germline V gene encodes CDR1 MDHEN and CDR2 SYDVKM. The CDR3 spans 14 residues. Trimming pared 6 bases from V and 5 bases from J, leaving 15 bases between. In nucleotides, the CDR3 is TGTGCCAGCAGCCCCCCGGGCGAGGTAGATACGCAGTATTTT. Its translation is CASSPPGEVDTQYF.

In its sample, this clonotype was seen a few times. The V and J genes are TRBV20-1 and TRBJ2-1, with 8 bases aligning to TRBD2. The CDR3 loop spans 14 amino acids. Looked up from germline, CDR1 is DFQATT and CDR2 is SNEGSKA (reference sequence). The CDR3 region is CSLDRGRMWNEQFF. The CDR3 coding sequence is TGCAGCCTAGACCGCGGGAGGATGTGGAATGAGCAGTTCTTC.

This clonotype has at least ten counts. The CDR3 sequence: CAISGQTNYGYTF. In nucleotides, the CDR3 is TGTGCCATCAGTGGACAGACTAACTATGGCTACACCTTC. This sequence joins TRBV10-3 and TRBJ1-2; D may be TRBD1 (5 bases). Germline CDR1 is ENHRY and CDR2 is SYGVKD. The CDR3 covers 13 residues. The V gene lost 4 bases and the J gene lost 0 bases, with 6 bases spanning the gap.

This sequence joins TRBV5-1 and TRBJ2-5, with D perhaps assigned TRBD1 or TRBD2 (5 bases each). This CDR3 spans 14 amino acids. Trimming removed 5 bases from V and 3 bases from J, with 14 bases in between. Germline values: CDR1 SGHRS, CDR2 YFSETQ. CDR3 protein: CASRRNGGEETQYF. CDR3 bases: TGCGCCAGCAGGCGGAATGGGGGAGAAGAGACCCAGTACTTC.

V and J are TRBV20-1 and TRBJ2-7, with D perhaps matching TRBD1 (7 bases). Trimming took off 5 bases at V and 6 bases at J, with 20 bases between the two ends. Per the germline V gene, CDR1 is DFQATT and CDR2 is SNEGSKA (reference sequence). The CDR3 has 14 residues. CDR3 coding DNA: TGCAGTGCTGCCCAATCCAGGGGGGCGCTCGAGCAGTACTTC. The encoded protein is CSAAQSRGALEQYF.

The J gene is TRBJ2-7, the V gene TRBV5-1, with D perhaps TRBD1 or TRBD2 (6 bases each). Germline loops: CDR1 SGHRS, CDR2 YFSETQ. The CDR3 is made up of 13 amino acids. V gave up 5 bases and J gave up 5 bases, with 14 bases separating them. The CDR3 bases are TGCGCCAGCAGTACAGGGCCGGGGGACGAGCAGTACTTC. Its protein is CASSTGPGDEQYF.

In this sample, this clonotype turned up a few times. The J gene is TRBJ1-2, the V gene TRBV7-9; 9 bases line up with TRBD1. Germline trimming cut 5 bases from V and 2 bases from J; bases unmatched to any gene: 6. The germline gives CDR1 SEHNR, CDR2 FQNEAQ (reference sequence). The CDR3 loop spans 15 amino acids. The CDR3 here is CASSAGQGINYGYTF. The CDR3 bases are TGTGCCAGCAGCGCCGGACAGGGGATAAACTATGGCTACACCTTC. Together with reference TRBV7-9 and TRBJ1-2, the CDR3 gives the full variable domain: DTGVSQNPRHKITKRGQNVTFRCDPISEHNRLYWYRQTLGQGPEFLTYFQNEAQLEKSRLLSDRFSAERPKGSFSTLEIQRTEQGDSAMYLCASSAGQGINYGYTFGSGTRLTVV.

The chain uses TRBV11-1 and TRBJ2-1, with unresolved D. The V and J ends lost 2 bases and 4 bases respectively, with 15 bases between them. CDR1 is SGHAT, CDR2 FQDESV, per germline (reference sequence). There are 16 residues in the CDR3. CDR3 sequence reads: CASSLIWGSTYNEQFF. The CDR3 region has the DNA TGTGCCAGCAGCTTAATATGGGGAAGTACTTACAATGAGCAGTTCTTC.

This clonotype has just a few counts. This rearrangement joins TRBV5-1 to TRBJ2-2; 10 nucleotides align to TRBD1. J gave up 1 base and V 4 bases, and 7 bases lay outside the gene matches. The CDR3 contains 17 residues. Germline V gene lookup returns CDR1 SGHRS and CDR2 YFSETQ. CDR3 region: CASSRTGGSENTGELFF. The DNA of the CDR3 is TGCGCCAGCAGCAGGACAGGGGGAAGTGAGAACACCGGGGAGCTGTTTTTT.

This clonotype was seen repeatedly, ten times or more. The rearrangement joins TRBV20-1 to TRBJ2-5, with 9 bases matching TRBD2. CDR1 is DFQATT, CDR2 SNEGSKA, per germline (reference sequence). The CDR3 spans 13 residues. The J segment lost 6 bases and the V segment lost 6 bases, leaving 8 bases of the junction unmatched. The CDR3 spells CSARLAGSQTQYF. For the CDR3, the DNA is TGCAGTGCCAGGCTAGCGGGGAGCCAGACCCAGTACTTC.

Ten or more counts support this clonotype. This rearrangement joins TRBV20-1 to TRBJ2-1; possibly TRBD1 for D (5 bases). CDR3 length: 15 amino acids. The germline CDR1 and CDR2 sequences are DFQATT and SNEGSKA (reference sequence). V lost 3 bases to trimming and J lost 3 bases, with 15 bases between them. CDR3 DNA: TGCAGTGCTAGTGGGGCGCTACCTAACTACAATGAGCAGTTCTTC. Amino acid sequence: CSASGALPNYNEQFF.

In its sample, this clonotype was seen many times. The chain uses TRBV5-5 and TRBJ2-1; TRBD1 matches at 7 bases. Germline V lookup: CDR1 SGHKS, CDR2 YYEKEE (reference sequence). The CDR3 loop spans 16 amino acids. V shed 3 bases and J 9 bases; nucleotides not matched to a gene: 15. The DNA for the CDR3 is TGTGCCAGCAGCTCTCCGGGACAGACTCCCCCAGGTGAGCAGTTCTTC. Its protein is CASSSPGQTPPGEQFF.